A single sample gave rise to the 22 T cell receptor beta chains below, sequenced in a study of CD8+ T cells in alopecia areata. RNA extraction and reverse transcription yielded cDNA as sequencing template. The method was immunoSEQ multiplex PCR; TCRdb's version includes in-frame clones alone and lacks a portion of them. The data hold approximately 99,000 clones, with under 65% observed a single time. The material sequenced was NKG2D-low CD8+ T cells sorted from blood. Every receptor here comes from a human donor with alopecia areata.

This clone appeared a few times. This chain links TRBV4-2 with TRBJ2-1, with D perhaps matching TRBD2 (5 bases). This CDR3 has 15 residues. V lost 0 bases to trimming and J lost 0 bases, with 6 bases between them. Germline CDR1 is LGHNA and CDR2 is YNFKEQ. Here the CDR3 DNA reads TGTGCCAGCAGCCAAGATCGGGGCTCCTACAATGAGCAGTTCTTC. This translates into CASSQDRGSYNEQFF.

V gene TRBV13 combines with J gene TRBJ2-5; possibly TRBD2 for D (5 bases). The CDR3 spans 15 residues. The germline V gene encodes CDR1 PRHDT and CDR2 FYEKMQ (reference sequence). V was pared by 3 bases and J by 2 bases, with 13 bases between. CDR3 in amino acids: CASSFRSGVQETQYF. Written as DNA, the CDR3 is TGTGCCAGCAGCTTTAGGAGCGGAGTTCAAGAGACCCAGTACTTC.

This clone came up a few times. The CDR3 is CASSVTAGNFEQYF. CDR3 nucleotide sequence: TGCGCCAGCAGCGTGACAGCGGGAAATTTCGAGCAGTACTTC. V is TRBV5-1 and J is TRBJ2-7; 7 nucleotides align to TRBD2. J lost 6 bases, V lost 4 bases, and 10 bases had no gene match. The CDR3 covers 14 residues. Per germline, CDR1 SGHRS and CDR2 YFSETQ.

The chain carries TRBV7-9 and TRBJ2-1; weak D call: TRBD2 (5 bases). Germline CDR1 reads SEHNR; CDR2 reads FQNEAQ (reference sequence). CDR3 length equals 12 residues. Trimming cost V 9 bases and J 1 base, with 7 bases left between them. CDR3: CASSGSYNEQFF. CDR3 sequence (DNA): TGTGCCAGTTCGGGGTCCTACAATGAGCAGTTCTTC.

This CDR3 is CASSFREGKEKLFF. CDR3 sequence (DNA): TGTGCCAGCAGTTTCCGAGAGGGGAAAGAAAAACTGTTTTTT. This chain links TRBV27 with TRBJ1-4; a possible D gene is TRBD1 (5 bases). This CDR3 spans 14 amino acids. V was pared by 3 bases and J by 8 bases, with 13 bases between. Germline V gene lookup returns CDR1 MNHEY and CDR2 SMNVEV (reference sequence).

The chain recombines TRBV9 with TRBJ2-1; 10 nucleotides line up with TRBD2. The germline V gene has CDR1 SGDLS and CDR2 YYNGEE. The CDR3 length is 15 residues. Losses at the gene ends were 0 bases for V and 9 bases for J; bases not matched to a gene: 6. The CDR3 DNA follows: TGTGCCAGCAGCGTAGGGGGTAGCGGGAGGCCTGAGCAGTTCTTC. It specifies CASSVGGSGRPEQFF.

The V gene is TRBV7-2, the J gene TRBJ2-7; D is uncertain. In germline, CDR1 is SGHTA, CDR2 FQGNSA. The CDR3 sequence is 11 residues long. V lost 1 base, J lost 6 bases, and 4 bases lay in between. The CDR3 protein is CASSLGAEQYF. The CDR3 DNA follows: TGTGCCAGCAGCTTAGGAGCCGAGCAGTACTTC. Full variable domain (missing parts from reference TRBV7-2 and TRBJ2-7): GAGVSQSPSNKVTEKGKDVELRCDPISGHTALYWYRQSLGQGLEFLIYFQGNSAPDKSGLPSDRFSAERTGGSVSTLTIQRTQQEDSAVYLCASSLGAEQYFGPGTRLTVT.

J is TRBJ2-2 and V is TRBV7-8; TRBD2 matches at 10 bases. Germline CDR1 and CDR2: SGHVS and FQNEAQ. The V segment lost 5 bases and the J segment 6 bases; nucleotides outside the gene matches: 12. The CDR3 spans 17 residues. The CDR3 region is CASSPLFLAGVPGELFF. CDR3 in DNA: TGTGCCAGCAGCCCCCTCTTCCTAGCGGGAGTCCCCGGGGAGCTGTTTTTT. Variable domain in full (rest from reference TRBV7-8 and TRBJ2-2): GAGVSQSPRYKVAKRGQDVALRCDPISGHVSLFWYQQALGQGPEFLTYFQNEAQLDKSGLPSDRFFAERPEGSVSTLKIQRTQQEDSAVYLCASSPLFLAGVPGELFFGEGSRLTVL.

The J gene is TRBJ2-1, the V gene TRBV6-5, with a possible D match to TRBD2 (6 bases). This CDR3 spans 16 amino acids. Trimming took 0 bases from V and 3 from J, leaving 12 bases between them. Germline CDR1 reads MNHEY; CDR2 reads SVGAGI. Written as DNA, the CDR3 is TGTGCCAGCAGTTACTCGCAACTAGCTGGCTACAATGAGCAGTTCTTC. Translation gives CASSYSQLAGYNEQFF.

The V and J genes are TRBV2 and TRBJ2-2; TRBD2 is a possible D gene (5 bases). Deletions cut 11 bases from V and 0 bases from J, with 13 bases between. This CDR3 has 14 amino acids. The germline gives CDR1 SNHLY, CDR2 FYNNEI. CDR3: CAGHGKTNTGELFF. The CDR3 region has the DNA TGTGCCGGTCACGGGAAAACGAACACCGGGGAGCTGTTTTTT.

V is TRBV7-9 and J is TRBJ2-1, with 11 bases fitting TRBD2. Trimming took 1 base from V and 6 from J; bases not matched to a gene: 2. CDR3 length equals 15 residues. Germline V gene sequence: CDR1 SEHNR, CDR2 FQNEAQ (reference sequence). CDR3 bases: TGTGCCAGCAGCTTAGATACTAGCGGGAGCAATGAGCAGTTCTTC. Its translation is CASSLDTSGSNEQFF.

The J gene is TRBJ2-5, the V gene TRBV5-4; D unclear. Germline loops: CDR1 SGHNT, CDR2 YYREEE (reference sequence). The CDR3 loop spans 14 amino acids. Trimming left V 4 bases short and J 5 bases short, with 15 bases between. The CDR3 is CASSPTPWSETQYF. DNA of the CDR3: TGTGCCAGCAGCCCCACACCGTGGAGCGAGACCCAGTACTTC.

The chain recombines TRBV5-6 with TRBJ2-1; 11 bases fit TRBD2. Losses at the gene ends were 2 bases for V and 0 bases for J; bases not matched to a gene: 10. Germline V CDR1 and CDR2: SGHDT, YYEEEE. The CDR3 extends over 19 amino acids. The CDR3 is CASSFEGLADPSSYNEQFF. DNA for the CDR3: TGTGCCAGCAGCTTCGAGGGACTAGCGGACCCGAGCTCCTACAATGAGCAGTTCTTC.

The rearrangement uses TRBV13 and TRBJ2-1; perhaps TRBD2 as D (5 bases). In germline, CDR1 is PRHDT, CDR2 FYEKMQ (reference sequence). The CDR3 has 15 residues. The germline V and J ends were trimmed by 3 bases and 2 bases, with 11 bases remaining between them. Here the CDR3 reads CASSFVATTYNEQFF. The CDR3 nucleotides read TGTGCCAGCAGCTTTGTAGCGACAACCTACAATGAGCAGTTCTTC.

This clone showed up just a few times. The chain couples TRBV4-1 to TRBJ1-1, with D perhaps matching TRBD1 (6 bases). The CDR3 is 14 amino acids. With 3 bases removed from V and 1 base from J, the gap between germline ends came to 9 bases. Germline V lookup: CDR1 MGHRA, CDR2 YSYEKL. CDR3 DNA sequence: TGCGCCAGCAGCCAGCAGACAGGGAACACTGAAGCTTTCTTT. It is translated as CASSQQTGNTEAFF.

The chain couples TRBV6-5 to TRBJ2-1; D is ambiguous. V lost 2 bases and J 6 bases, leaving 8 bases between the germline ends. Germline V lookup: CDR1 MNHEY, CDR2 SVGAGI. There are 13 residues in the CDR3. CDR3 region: CASSYPGSNEQFF. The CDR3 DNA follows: TGTGCCAGCAGTTACCCTGGTTCCAATGAGCAGTTCTTC.

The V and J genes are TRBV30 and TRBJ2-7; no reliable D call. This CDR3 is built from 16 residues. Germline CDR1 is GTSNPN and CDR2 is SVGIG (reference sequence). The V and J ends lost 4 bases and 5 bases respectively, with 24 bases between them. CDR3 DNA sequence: TGTGCCTGGACCGGTGTTCCCCCATCGATGCTCAACGAGCAGTACTTC. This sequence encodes CAWTGVPPSMLNEQYF.

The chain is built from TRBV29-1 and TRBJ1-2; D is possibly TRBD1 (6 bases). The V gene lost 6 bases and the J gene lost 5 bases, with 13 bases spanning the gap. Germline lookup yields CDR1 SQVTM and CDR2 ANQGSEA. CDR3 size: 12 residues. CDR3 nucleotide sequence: TGCAGCGTCAGGGGAAGTATTTATGGCTACACCTTC. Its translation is CSVRGSIYGYTF.

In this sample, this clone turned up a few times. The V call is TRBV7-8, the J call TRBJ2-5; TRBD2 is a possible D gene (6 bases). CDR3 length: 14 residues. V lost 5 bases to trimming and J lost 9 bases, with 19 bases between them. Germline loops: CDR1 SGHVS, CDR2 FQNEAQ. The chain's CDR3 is CASSPTGLPLAQYF. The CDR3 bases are TGTGCCAGCAGCCCAACGGGACTGCCTTTGGCCCAGTACTTC. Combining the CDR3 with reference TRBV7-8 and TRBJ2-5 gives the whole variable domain GAGVSQSPRYKVAKRGQDVALRCDPISGHVSLFWYQQALGQGPEFLTYFQNEAQLDKSGLPSDRFFAERPEGSVSTLKIQRTQQEDSAVYLCASSPTGLPLAQYFGPGTRLLVL.

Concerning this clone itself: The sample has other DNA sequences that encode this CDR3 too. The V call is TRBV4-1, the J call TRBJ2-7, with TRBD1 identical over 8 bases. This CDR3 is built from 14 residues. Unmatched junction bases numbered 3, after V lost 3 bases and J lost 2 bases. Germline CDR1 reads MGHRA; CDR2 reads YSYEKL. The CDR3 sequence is CASSHRQGPYEQYF. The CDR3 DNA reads TGCGCCAGCAGCCATCGACAGGGGCCCTACGAGCAGTACTTC.

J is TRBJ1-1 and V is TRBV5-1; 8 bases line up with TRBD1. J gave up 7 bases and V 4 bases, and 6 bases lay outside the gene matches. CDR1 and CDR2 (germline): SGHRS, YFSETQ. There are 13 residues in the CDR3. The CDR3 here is CASSVTGDLEAFF. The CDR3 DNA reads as TGCGCCAGCAGCGTGACAGGGGACCTTGAAGCTTTCTTT.

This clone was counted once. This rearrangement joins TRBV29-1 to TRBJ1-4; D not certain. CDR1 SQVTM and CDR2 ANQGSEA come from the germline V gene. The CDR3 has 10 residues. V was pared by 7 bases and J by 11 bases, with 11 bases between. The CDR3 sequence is CSASIGKLFF. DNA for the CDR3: TGCAGCGCCTCCATTGGGAAACTGTTTTTT.